The 21 T cell receptor beta chains below come from one sample, sequenced in a study of T cell repertoires in cytomegalovirus infection. TCRdb re-analysed the reads in MiXCR, keeping a single row per CDR3 protein. Seen here are 310,000 or so distinct CDR3 sequences, around 9.6% observed once, and the top ten hold less than 3%. The specimen sequenced was PBMCs. The receptors derive from a human donor in good health (CMV status not recorded). Some clones in this sample may be carry-over from other donors' samples.

The CDR3 DNA sequence: TGTGCCATCAGATTCGGACTGGCGAACACTGAAGCTTTCTTT. Protein sequence: CAIRFGLANTEAFF. This rearrangement joins TRBV10-3 to TRBJ1-1; D not resolved. CDR3 length: 14 residues. V lost 6 bases and J lost 1, with 12 bases in between. Germline V CDR1 and CDR2: ENHRY, SYGVKD.

The rearrangement uses TRBV5-1 and TRBJ2-1; 8 bases agree with TRBD2. This CDR3 is 16 amino acids long. Trimming took 0 bases from V and 6 from J; bases not matched to a gene: 8. CDR1 is SGHRS, CDR2 YFSETQ, per germline. In nucleotides, the CDR3 is TGCGCCAGCAGCTTGGAGTTCCGGGGGGGCCCCAATGAGCAGTTCTTC. Translation: CASSLEFRGGPNEQFF.

The J gene is TRBJ2-3, the V gene TRBV6-2 or TRBV6-3, with 7 bases fitting TRBD2. J gave up 6 bases and V 6 bases, and 12 bases lay outside the gene matches. Germline assignment: CDR1 MNHEY and CDR2 SVGEGT. The CDR3 is 15 amino acids. The CDR3 spells CASREAGPPIDTQYF. The CDR3 DNA is TGTGCCAGCAGAGAAGCGGGACCCCCAATCGATACGCAGTATTTT.

The table lists this clonotype with many counts. The rearrangement links TRBV7-2 to TRBJ1-1; D call uncertain. Between the trimmed V and J ends, which lost 1 base and 3 bases, there was a span of 6 bases. This CDR3 has 13 amino acids. Germline V gene data show CDR1 as SGHTA and CDR2 as FQGNSA. CDR3 bases: TGTGCCAGCAGCTTAGAAATGCACACTGAAGCTTTCTTT. Encoded protein: CASSLEMHTEAFF.

A few counts support this clonotype. The chain joins TRBV10-3 to TRBJ1-1; TRBD1 matches 7 bases. Trimming removed 8 bases from V and 4 bases from J; junction bases left unmatched: 7. Per germline, CDR1 ENHRY and CDR2 SYGVKD. This CDR3 region has 13 residues. The CDR3 region is CAIVQGSGTEAFF. The CDR3 nucleotides read TGTGCCATCGTACAGGGGTCGGGCACTGAAGCTTTCTTT.

This clonotype has ten or more counts. The V gene is TRBV29-1, the J gene TRBJ1-1; perhaps TRBD1 as D (6 bases). The CDR3 consists of 11 residues. V lost 4 bases and J 5 bases, leaving 8 bases between the germline ends. Germline lookup yields CDR1 SQVTM and CDR2 ANQGSEA. The DNA for the CDR3 is TGCAGCGTTGGGGGGCGTACTGAAGCTTTCTTT. As protein: CSVGGRTEAFF. Variable domain in full (rest from reference TRBV29-1 and TRBJ1-1): SAVISQKPSRDICQRGTSLTIQCQVDSQVTMMFWYRQQPGQSLTLIATANQGSEATYESGFVIDKFPISRPNLTFSTLTVSNMSPEDSSIYLCSVGGRTEAFFGQGTRLTVV.

This clonotype has a count of ten or more. The chain recombines TRBV6-5 with TRBJ2-7, with 11 bases that match TRBD1. The trim removed 2 bases at V and 4 bases at J, leaving 4 bases unmatched. CDR1 is MNHEY and CDR2 is SVGAGI in the germline V gene. The CDR3 is 15 amino acids. The CDR3 loop is CASSYGQGALYEQYF. As DNA, the CDR3 is TGTGCCAGCAGTTACGGACAGGGGGCCCTTTACGAGCAGTACTTC.

There are many counts of this clonotype. The chain links TRBV28 to TRBJ2-3; the D gene is possibly TRBD2 (5 bases). From germline, CDR1 is MDHEN and CDR2 SYDVKM. V lost 6 bases, J lost 5 bases, and 12 bases lay in between. The CDR3 length is 13 residues. The CDR3 DNA reads TGTGCCAGCAGCTCTTCCGGGAAAGATACGCAGTATTTT. Translation gives CASSSSGKDTQYF.

Regarding this clonotype: Germline and junction disagree at one end, which may indicate a read error. The rearrangement joins TRBV7-2 to TRBJ2-2, with 10 bases identical to TRBD1. CDR3 length: 16 residues. Looked up from germline, CDR1 is SGHTA and CDR2 is FQGNSA. The CDR3 reads CTSSISGTGVFGELLF. Here the CDR3 DNA reads TGTACCAGCAGCATCTCCGGGACAGGGGTCTTCGGGGAGCTGTTATTT.

This clonotype was recorded at least ten times. J is TRBJ1-2 and V is TRBV5-1, with no clear D. CDR3 size: 15 residues. Per the germline V gene, CDR1 is SGHRS and CDR2 is YFSETQ. V was trimmed by 0 bases and J by 10 bases, leaving 19 bases between them. CDR3 region: CASSLGSSPIPPYTF. In DNA form, the CDR3 reads TGCGCCAGCAGCTTGGGGAGCAGCCCTATACCCCCCTACACCTTC.

This clonotype was detected ten times or more. The chain joins TRBV19 to TRBJ2-1; the D gene is possibly TRBD1 (6 bases). V gave up 0 bases and J gave up 3 bases, with 12 bases separating them. The CDR3 totals 16 residues. Germline V gene sequence: CDR1 LNHDA, CDR2 SQIVND (reference sequence). CDR3 DNA: TGTGCCAGTAGTATAGATGACCAGGGGAACTACAATGAGCAGTTCTTC. It translates to CASSIDDQGNYNEQFF.

This clonotype was counted only a few times. The genes are TRBV10-3 and TRBJ1-2; D unclear. Trimming stripped 8 bases from V and 7 bases from J, with 14 bases between. The CDR3 runs 12 residues. Germline loops: CDR1 ENHRY, CDR2 SYGVKD. CDR3 sequence reads: CAIPLPTSGYTF. The DNA for the CDR3 is TGTGCCATCCCACTTCCGACTAGTGGCTACACCTTC.

V is TRBV5-1 and J is TRBJ1-5; maybe TRBD1 (6 bases). This CDR3 is 17 amino acids long. V was cut by 1 base and J by 4 bases, with 18 bases left in between. Germline values: CDR1 SGHRS, CDR2 YFSETQ. The CDR3 spells CASSLKPQGPRNQPQHF. CDR3 in DNA: TGCGCCAGCAGCTTGAAACCCCAGGGGCCTCGGAATCAGCCCCAGCATTTT.

This clonotype was recorded many times. The CDR3 bases are TGTGCCAGCAGCTTTGCAATCACTGAAGCTTTCTTT. Translated, it gives CASSFAITEAFF. This chain uses TRBV7-9 with TRBJ1-1; no clear D. The CDR3 extends over 12 amino acids. CDR1 SEHNR and CDR2 FQNEAQ come from the germline V gene (reference sequence). The V end was cut by 3 bases, the J end by 4 bases, with 6 bases between.

This clonotype turned up a few times. This chain uses TRBV29-1 with TRBJ2-1; 7 bases align to TRBD1. The CDR3 is 15 residues long. J gave up 6 bases and V 5 bases, and 13 bases lay outside the gene matches. The germline V gene has CDR1 SQVTM and CDR2 ANQGSEA. CDR3 nucleotides: TGCAGCGTTCGGTTACCCCTGGACAGGCCCAATGAGCAGTTCTTC. It encodes CSVRLPLDRPNEQFF.

This clonotype was recorded at least ten times. The chain is built from TRBV7-6 and TRBJ2-2; possible D gene TRBD2, 7 bases. The germline gives CDR1 SGHVS, CDR2 FNYEAQ. Trimming took 5 bases from V and 4 from J, leaving 17 bases between them. This CDR3 has 16 amino acids. This chain's CDR3 is CASSLWGGGTTGELFF. CDR3 DNA: TGTGCCAGCAGCCTATGGGGCGGGGGCACCACCGGGGAGCTGTTTTTT.

This clonotype was recorded many times. The rearrangement uses TRBV6-4 and TRBJ2-7, with 9 bases identical to TRBD1. V lost 4 bases to trimming and J lost 5 bases; unmatched junction nucleotides: 9. CDR3 length: 15 amino acids. Germline-derived CDR1 and CDR2 are MRHNA and SNTAGT. This CDR3 is CASSAFPGQGNEQYF. CDR3 bases: TGTGCCAGCAGTGCCTTCCCGGGACAGGGTAACGAGCAGTACTTC.

The rearrangement joins TRBV6-5 to TRBJ1-2; D ambiguous. V was pared by 10 bases and J by 4 bases, with 16 bases between. The CDR3 spans 13 residues. Per the germline V gene, CDR1 is MNHEY and CDR2 is SVGAGI. CDR3 sequence reads: CATSNGVTYGYTF. CDR3 nucleotides: TGTGCCACCTCAAACGGAGTTACCTATGGCTACACCTTC.

This clonotype came up many times. V usage is TRBV6-2 or TRBV6-3 and J usage is TRBJ2-2; 10 positions agree with TRBD1. CDR3 length: 14 residues. Germline V gene lookup returns CDR1 MNHEY and CDR2 SVGEGT. The V gene end was trimmed by 6 bases and the J gene end by 4 bases; junction bases not matched to a gene: 2. CDR3 DNA sequence: TGTGCCAGCAGGGGACAGGGGTTCACCGGGGAGCTGTTTTTT. Encoded protein: CASRGQGFTGELFF.

This clonotype was counted at least ten times. The chain couples TRBV12-3 or TRBV12-4 to TRBJ1-2, with TRBD1 as a possible D gene (5 bases). Trimming removed 5 bases at V and 1 base at J, with 14 bases between. CDR3 length: 15 amino acids. CDR3 in DNA: TGTGCCAGCAGTCCTTCGGGGGGGATTAACTATGGCTACACCTTC. Translating gives CASSPSGGINYGYTF.

This clonotype showed up many times. With a much larger clone just one base away, this may be a read error. The rearrangement links TRBV5-6 to TRBJ2-2; TRBD2 might be the D (6 bases). CDR1 is SGHDT and CDR2 is YYEEEE in the germline V gene. This CDR3 spans 14 amino acids. Trimming cost V 3 bases and J 4 bases, with 10 bases left between them. CDR3 DNA: TGTGCCAGCAGCTCGGGACTCCCCACCGGGGAGCTGTTTTTT. Its protein product is CASSSGLPTGELFF.